This T cell receptor (beta chain) was recorded in a study of beta chain features in type 1 diabetes (dated by TCRdb to 2016 to 2019). For the study in its entirety: Mean age, gender distribution, total cell number and subset yield were not different between patients and healthy donors. A total of roughly 98,000,000 sorted cells were examined across all samples, and a strong correlation was observed between cell number per subset and RNA yield. The study compared TCRB repertoires of sorted circulating CD4+ T cell subsets between recently diagnosed type 1 diabetes patients and matched healthy donors. Naive and central memory subsets were obtained from all 28 donors, but regulatory and stem cell-like memory subsets were isolated from only 8 patients and 8 healthy donors.

The entire amount of isolated RNA was reverse transcribed using the High Capacity cDNA Reverse Transcription Kit, so the sequenced TCRB transcripts were expressed ones. Naive, central memory and regulatory T cell samples underwent deep immunoSEQ sequencing, averaging about 3.57 million total reads per sample. Sorted cells were lysed in RLT buffer and RNA was extracted with DNase-treated RNeasy Micro or Mini kits, depending on cell number. To prevent cross-contamination, every cell subset was processed on its own, while patient and healthy donor samples were processed together. The immunoSEQ multiplex PCR was used to amplify TCRB sequences from cDNA, yielding 87-bp fragments that span the CDR3 region. Amplicons were sequenced on the Illumina HiSeq platform. The authors processed their data as follows. PCR bias was computationally corrected using synthetic template baselines, reads within Hamming distance 2 were collapsed, and singletons that could not be merged were discarded. Reads were aligned against IMGT to assign V, D and J genes, CDR3 length and insertions or deletions at six rearrangement sites. Within each subset, clonotype counts were normalized to sorted cell number, after which true diversity and Gini coefficients were computed with the tcR R package. The overlap coefficient, calculated on TCRB nucleotide sequences, was used to quantify repertoire sharing. This immuneACCESS table, as held by TCRdb, lists in-frame sequences with V and J called but not all clones. Of the missing ones, under half trace to an unresolved V gene in checked studies; the others have no known cause. V, J and clone size derive from that table, while D and trimming were established from the DNA sequence. Counted in this sample were about 150,000 clones; around 8% of them appeared once. The ten most abundant clones make up more than 0.75% of the sample.

A single peripheral blood draw of about 116 mL on average was collected from each donor into heparinised tubes. A BD FACSAria II and a panel including CD45RO, CCR7, CD25, CD127, CD95 and CD27 were used to sort naive, central memory, regulatory and stem cell-like memory CD4+ T cells. A purity above 95% was achieved for all sorted populations. PBMCs were separated immediately by Lymphoprep density gradient centrifugation and were stained directly, without being cultured. To minimize batch effects, samples were stained and sorted in pairs, one healthy donor with one patient per experiment. Points on this clone: No cognate antigen has been identified for it. No clone much larger than this one lies a single base away; base qualities are absent.

V is cut back by 5 bases and J by 4 bases, with 13 bases in the junction unmatched. The germline V gene specifies SGHTA as CDR1 and FQGNSA as CDR2. Reading from cysteine to phenylalanine, the CDR3 counts 17 amino acids. Only the CDR3 portion is preserved as DNA: 51 bases, with reading frame beginning at the first base. Study-wide findings and limitations: Shorter templates might have been favored by PCR, but patient and control samples were amplified and corrected together, so both groups would have been affected equally by any skew. At VDJ recombination sites, patients with type 1 diabetes made fewer insertions and deleted more nucleotides, a pattern implying thymic rearrangement abnormalities. Only small numbers of individuals were included in the HLA sub-analyses, which left unresolved whether HLA type had any influence on TCRB rearrangement. Because cDNA was sequenced instead of genomic DNA, activated cells with high expression could be over-represented, although the groups did not differ in activation or CD3 levels. Type 1 diabetes patients showed a moderate but significant shortening of TCRB CDR3 length in all four CD4+ subsets. The naive, central memory and regulatory TCRB repertoires appeared to resemble one another more closely among patients than among healthy donors.

Recombination linked TRBV7-2 to TRBJ2-1; the central 8 bases match TRBD1. Sequencing input: central memory CD4+ T cells from blood. The TCR comes from a woman aged 40-49 years with type 1 diabetes. The CDR3 reads CASSPMTGARFYNEQFF. The DNA reads TGTGCCAGCAGCCCGATGACAGGGGCCCGATTTTACAATGAGCAGTTCTTC.